The entry that follows covers one T cell receptor beta chain sequence. This sample was included in a study of blood T cell repertoires in COVID-19. The assay was immunoSEQ multiplex PCR, and TCRdb's table has in-frame clones only and misses some. The sample has over 600,000 clones, about 87% seen once; the top ten hold under 0.3%. The germline gives CDR1 SGHRS, CDR2 YFSETQ. V shed 1 base and J 8 bases; nucleotides not matched to a gene: 9. The CDR3 has 15 residues. The sequenced sample was peripheral blood. The V call is TRBV5-1, the J call TRBJ2-1; 7 nucleotides line up with TRBD1. The TCR was taken from a young woman with acute or convalescent COVID-19. The CDR3 sequence is CASSLWNRGIDEQFF. The CDR3 DNA reads as TGCGCCAGCAGCTTGTGGAACAGGGGCATTGATGAGCAGTTCTTC. The full variable domain, completed using reference TRBV5-1 and TRBJ2-1, is KAGVTQTPRYLIKTRGQQVTLSCSPISGHRSVSWYQQTPGQGLQFLFEYFSETQRNKGNFPGRFSGRQFSNSRSEMNVSTLELGDSALYLCASSLWNRGIDEQFFGPGTRLTVL.